The 29 T cell receptor beta chains below come from one sample, sequenced in a study of response to subunit inactivated influenza vaccine. TCRdb fed the RT-PCR reads into MiXCR, producing one record per CDR3 protein. Of 540,000 or so distinct CDR3 sequences listed, approximately 13% are singletons. Material: PBMCs from blood, obtained roughly 46 days after vaccination. The source is a man aged 45-65 years who received an inactivated influenza vaccine.

The chain recombines TRBV7-2 with TRBJ2-5, with TRBD1 matching 8 bases. The CDR3 covers 14 residues. V was clipped by 3 bases and J by 6 bases; unmatched bases: 6. Germline-derived CDR1 and CDR2 are SGHTA and FQGNSA. The CDR3 nucleotides are TGTGCCAGCAGCTTCGACAGGGGAAGAAAGACCCAGTACTTC. Translation: CASSFDRGRKTQYF.

This clonotype was observed a handful of times. V is TRBV24-1 and J is TRBJ2-1, with 11 nucleotides matching TRBD2. The CDR3 length is 18 residues. Trimming took 4 bases from V and 4 from J; bases not matched to a gene: 11. Germline lookup yields CDR1 KGHDR and CDR2 SFDVKD. CDR3 bases: TGTGCCACCAGTGACGGGGTGGCTAGCGGGAGGACGTACAATGAGCAGTTCTTC. Amino acid sequence: CATSDGVASGRTYNEQFF.

The chain carries TRBV20-1 and TRBJ2-6; D call uncertain. The CDR3 extends over 12 amino acids. Per the germline V gene, CDR1 is DFQATT and CDR2 is SNEGSKA (reference sequence). The ends were cut back, 0 bases at V and 4 bases at J, with 1 base in the middle. The DNA of the CDR3 is TGCAGTGCTAGAGACGGGGCCAACGTCCTGACTTTC. Protein: CSARDGANVLTF.

The chain couples TRBV15 to TRBJ2-7, with 10 bases that match TRBD1. CDR1 and CDR2 (germline): LNHNV, YYDKDF (reference sequence). The J segment lost 6 bases and the V segment lost 5 bases, leaving 7 bases of the junction unmatched. CDR3 length: 14 amino acids. The CDR3 DNA is TGTGCCACCAGCCGTGACAGGGGGCGCGGCGAGCAGTACTTC. Its protein is CATSRDRGRGEQYF.

Only a few counts were recorded for this clonotype. The gene calls are TRBV20-1 and TRBJ2-3; the match to TRBD1 covers 12 bases. Germline loops: CDR1 DFQATT, CDR2 SNEGSKA (reference sequence). The CDR3 totals 14 residues. With V trimmed by 5 bases and J by 5 bases, 5 bases remained unmatched. CDR3 sequence reads: CSASGTGGVDTQYF. The CDR3 coding sequence is TGCAGTGCTTCCGGGACAGGGGGCGTAGATACGCAGTATTTT.

This clonotype was seen a few times. V is TRBV12-3 or TRBV12-4 and J is TRBJ2-2, with D possibly matching TRBD1 (6 bases). Trimming removed 6 bases from V and 0 bases from J, with 11 bases in between. CDR3 length: 15 residues. The CDR3 region is CASRLGASNTGELFF. CDR3 coding DNA: TGTGCCAGCAGGTTGGGGGCTTCGAACACCGGGGAGCTGTTTTTT.

This clonotype was counted between two and nine times. The V call is TRBV7-2, the J call TRBJ1-2; 7 nucleotides agree with TRBD1. The V and J ends lost 0 bases and 5 bases, in that order; junction bases with no gene match: 6. CDR3 length: 15 amino acids. Germline-derived CDR1 and CDR2 are SGHTA and FQGNSA. The CDR3 region is CASSLAQGGWYGYTF. Written as DNA, the CDR3 is TGTGCCAGCAGCTTAGCGCAGGGGGGGTGGTATGGCTACACCTTC.

Only a few counts were recorded for this clonotype. This sequence joins TRBV4-3 and TRBJ2-1; tentative D call: TRBD1 (5 bases). V lost 1 base and J 5 bases, leaving 18 bases between the germline ends. The CDR3 has 17 amino acids. Germline V gene data show CDR1 as LGHNA and CDR2 as YSLEER. The CDR3 nucleotides read TGCGCCAGCAGCCAAGTAGGGGCCGACTCCCCACACAATGAGCAGTTCTTC. Translation: CASSQVGADSPHNEQFF.

This clonotype was detected only a few times. The V and J genes are TRBV28 and TRBJ2-7; TRBD1 is a possible D gene (6 bases). Trimming shortened V by 5 bases and J by 6 bases, and 11 bases separated the two germline ends. CDR1 and CDR2 from the germline V gene are MDHEN and SYDVKM. The CDR3 has 12 amino acids. CDR3 sequence reads: CASSGGISEQYF. The CDR3 DNA reads TGTGCCAGCAGTGGGGGCATTTCCGAGCAGTACTTC.

V usage is TRBV7-2 and J usage is TRBJ2-5, with TRBD1 as a possible D gene (6 bases). Trimming stripped 2 bases from V and 5 bases from J, with 15 bases between. The germline V gene has CDR1 SGHTA and CDR2 FQGNSA. This CDR3 spans 15 amino acids. CDR3: CASSLWTERRETQYF. The CDR3 DNA is TGTGCCAGCAGCTTATGGACAGAAAGGCGGGAGACCCAGTACTTC. The whole variable domain, filled in from reference TRBV7-2 and TRBJ2-5, reads GAGVSQSPSNKVTEKGKDVELRCDPISGHTALYWYRQSLGQGLEFLIYFQGNSAPDKSGLPSDRFSAERTGGSVSTLTIQRTQQEDSAVYLCASSLWTERRETQYFGPGTRLLVL.

The V call is TRBV24-1, the J call TRBJ2-1; 7 nucleotides match TRBD1. This CDR3 is 15 amino acids long. Germline trimming cut 4 bases from V and 6 bases from J; bases unmatched to any gene: 8. The V gene's germline CDR1 is KGHDR and CDR2 SFDVKD. CDR3 sequence: CATSENTGTANEQFF. The CDR3 DNA is TGTGCCACCAGTGAGAATACCGGGACAGCCAATGAGCAGTTCTTC.

This clonotype was counted between two and nine times. V is TRBV15 and J is TRBJ1-5; D remains unclear. Germline V gene data show CDR1 as LNHNV and CDR2 as YYDKDF (reference sequence). Trimming took off 0 bases at V and 1 base at J, with 4 bases between the two ends. The CDR3 loop spans 14 amino acids. This CDR3 reads CATSRDLSNQPQHF. The CDR3 DNA reads as TGTGCCACCAGCAGAGATTTGAGCAATCAGCCCCAGCATTTT. Full variable domain (rest looked up from reference TRBV15 and TRBJ1-5): DAMVIQNPRYQVTQFGKPVTLSCSQTLNHNVMYWYQQKSSQAPKLLFHYYDKDFNNEADTPDNFQSRRPNTSFCFLDIRSPGLGDTAMYLCATSRDLSNQPQHFGDGTRLSIL.

The chain recombines TRBV6-2 or TRBV6-3 with TRBJ2-7, with a possible D match to TRBD2 (5 bases). Trimming left V 5 bases short and J 4 bases short, with 15 bases between. The germline gives CDR1 MNHEY, CDR2 SVGEGT. This CDR3 comprises 14 residues. This CDR3 reads CASSPGFTGYEQYF. As DNA, the CDR3 is TGTGCCAGCAGTCCGGGATTCACGGGTTACGAGCAGTACTTC.

The genes are TRBV20-1 and TRBJ2-2, with 8 bases fitting TRBD2. Germline assignment: CDR1 DFQATT and CDR2 SNEGSKA (reference sequence). V gave up 2 bases and J gave up 6 bases; unmatched junction bases: 20. The CDR3 is made up of 19 amino acids. The CDR3, as DNA: TGCAGTGCTAGATTCCGCGGGGGGATCCCAGGCAAAGGTCCCGGGGAGCTGTTTTTT. Amino acids: CSARFRGGIPGKGPGELFF.

The rearrangement uses TRBV20-1 and TRBJ2-3; 13 bases fit TRBD2. The germline CDR1 and CDR2 sequences are DFQATT and SNEGSKA (reference sequence). This CDR3 has 14 amino acids. The V segment lost 3 bases and the J segment 8 bases; nucleotides outside the gene matches: 5. CDR3 nucleotides: TGCAGTGCTAGCGGGACTAGCGGGATAGGTACGCAGTATTTT. This sequence encodes CSASGTSGIGTQYF.

This clonotype was detected only a few times. In DNA form, the CDR3 reads TGTGCCAGCAGCCTCGAGGGGAAGCGTCACGAGCAGTACTTC. Translated, it gives CASSLEGKRHEQYF. J is TRBJ2-7 and V is TRBV14; D assignment may be TRBD1 or TRBD2 (5 bases each). V dropped 4 bases and J dropped 5 bases, with 15 bases sitting between them. The CDR3 is 14 residues long. Germline values: CDR1 SGHDN, CDR2 FVKESK. Full variable domain (missing parts from reference TRBV14 and TRBJ2-7): EAGVTQFPSHSVIEKGQTVTLRCDPISGHDNLYWYRRVMGKEIKFLLHFVKESKQDESGMPNNRFLAERTGGTYSTLKVQPAELEDSGVYFCASSLEGKRHEQYFGPGTRLTVT.

This chain connects TRBV12-3 or TRBV12-4 to TRBJ2-7, with D perhaps being TRBD1 or TRBD2 (5 bases each). Trimming pared 4 bases from V and 3 bases from J, leaving 13 bases between. The CDR3 consists of 14 residues. In nucleotides, the CDR3 is TGTGCCAGCAGTTCCCAGGGACCGAACTACGAGCAGTACTTC. This codes for CASSSQGPNYEQYF.

This chain joins TRBV28 and TRBJ2-2; D gene ambiguous. The V and J ends lost 7 bases and 0 bases respectively, with 12 bases between them. The CDR3 length is 15 residues. Looked up from germline, CDR1 is MDHEN and CDR2 is SYDVKM. CDR3 bases: TGTGCCAGCACCCTCAGATACGCGAACACCGGGGAGCTGTTTTTT. Its protein is CASTLRYANTGELFF.

This clonotype was detected only a few times. The chain has TRBV4-1 and TRBJ2-1; 11 bases map to TRBD2. The CDR3 is 15 residues long. Germline V CDR1 and CDR2: MGHRA, YSYEKL. The trim removed 4 bases at V and 8 bases at J, leaving 7 bases unmatched. CDR3 DNA sequence: TGCGCCAGCAGCCGTAGCGGGGGGGCCTTAGATGAGCAGTTCTTC. It encodes CASSRSGGALDEQFF.

The gene calls are TRBV20-1 and TRBJ2-2; D might be TRBD1 (6 bases). Trimming cost V 2 bases and J 4 bases, with 14 bases left between them. CDR1 is DFQATT, CDR2 SNEGSKA, per germline (reference sequence). The CDR3 runs 15 residues. The CDR3, as DNA: TGCAGTGCTAGAAAAACAGGGTTCGGCACCGGGGAGCTGTTTTTT. Amino acid sequence: CSARKTGFGTGELFF.

A few counts support this clonotype. V usage is TRBV12-3 or TRBV12-4 and J usage is TRBJ2-3; the match to TRBD1 covers 7 bases. The CDR3 has 17 residues. J was trimmed by 2 bases and V by 6 bases; bases with no gene match: 14. CDR3 coding DNA: TGTGCCAGCAGCAGCGCTACGACAGGGCGATACACAGATACGCAGTATTTT. It specifies CASSSATTGRYTDTQYF.

The chain combines TRBV20-1 with TRBJ2-3, with D possibly TRBD2 on 7 matching bases. The CDR3 sequence is 13 residues long. Trimming removed 8 bases at V and 4 bases at J, with 16 bases between. Germline V gene data show CDR1 as DFQATT and CDR2 as SNEGSKA (reference sequence). The CDR3 here is CSQTREGADTQYF. The CDR3 nucleotides are TGCAGTCAAACTAGGGAGGGGGCAGATACGCAGTATTTT.

This chain joins TRBV11-2 and TRBJ2-1; D gene uncertain. CDR1 SGHAT and CDR2 FQNNGV come from the germline V gene. Between the trimmed V and J ends, which lost 1 base and 6 bases, there was a span of 13 bases. CDR3 length equals 15 residues. CDR3 region: CASSLGVTGGNEQFF. The CDR3 DNA follows: TGTGCCAGCAGCTTAGGGGTGACGGGTGGCAATGAGCAGTTCTTC.

This clonotype was counted between two and nine times. This rearrangement joins TRBV20-1 to TRBJ1-2, with TRBD1 as a possible D gene (6 bases). The CDR3 runs 14 residues. The V gene lost 4 bases and the J gene lost 2 bases, with 14 bases spanning the gap. Germline CDR1 and CDR2: DFQATT and SNEGSKA (reference sequence). The CDR3 here is CSAKGGGQNYGYTF. In DNA form, the CDR3 reads TGCAGTGCTAAAGGGGGGGGCCAGAACTATGGCTACACCTTC.

This clonotype was seen many times. This rearrangement joins TRBV3-1 to TRBJ1-2, with D tentatively TRBD1 (5 bases). The CDR3 length is 18 residues. V lost 1 base and J lost 2, with 20 bases in between. The germline V gene has CDR1 LGHDT and CDR2 YNNKEL (reference sequence). In nucleotides, the CDR3 is TGTGCCAGCAGCCAAGTCCTAGCAACCGGGACGGCAAACTATGGCTACACCTTC. This gives the protein CASSQVLATGTANYGYTF.

The rearrangement joins TRBV15 to TRBJ2-4, with 9 bases matching TRBD1. V lost 2 bases, J lost 7 bases, and 3 bases stayed unmatched. In germline, CDR1 is LNHNV, CDR2 YYDKDF (reference sequence). This CDR3 has 14 amino acids. CDR3 DNA sequence: TGTGCCACCAGCAGACGTGGGACAGGGAACATTCAGTACTTC. It yields the protein CATSRRGTGNIQYF.

This clonotype was counted ten times or more. The J gene is TRBJ2-7, the V gene TRBV7-2; tentatively, D is TRBD1 or TRBD2 (5 bases each). Germline V gene data show CDR1 as SGHTA and CDR2 as FQGNSA. Trimming pared 1 base from V and 0 bases from J, leaving 13 bases between. The CDR3 is 16 residues long. In nucleotides, the CDR3 is TGTGCCAGCAGCTTAGTTTCCGGTGGGGGCTCCTACGAGCAGTACTTC. Its protein product is CASSLVSGGGSYEQYF.

The chain uses TRBV4-2 and TRBJ2-2; tentatively, D is TRBD2 (5 bases). Deletions cut 0 bases from V and 5 bases from J, with 10 bases between. This CDR3 is built from 15 residues. The V gene's germline CDR1 is LGHNA and CDR2 YNFKEQ. The CDR3 protein is CASSQDAGVTGELFF. The CDR3 nucleotides read TGTGCCAGCAGCCAAGATGCGGGTGTGACCGGGGAGCTGTTTTTT.

In its sample, this clonotype was seen once. This chain joins TRBV19 and TRBJ2-1; D is undetermined. The CDR3 has 16 amino acids. Trimming took off 7 bases at V and 0 bases at J, with 16 bases between the two ends. The germline V gene has CDR1 LNHDA and CDR2 SQIVND (reference sequence). The CDR3 DNA is TGTGCCAGTACTTCCCGAGCACGACTCTCCTACAATGAGCAGTTCTTC. Its translation: CASTSRARLSYNEQFF.